This TCR beta chain was retrieved from a study of cytomegalovirus exposure and HLA in healthy donors. Regarding the study as a whole: An apparent linkage of common viral pathogens to several of the most significant clusters emerged in a later analysis. Analysis performed later showed TCR beta chains linked to HLA being more clonally expanded than equally common others. Compared with the approximately 680-donor mean, an Asian-associated ancestry cluster reportedly had fewer N-insertions, according to a later analysis. In an earlier analysis, most TCR beta V segments were productive about 87% or about 30% of the time.

This clone was seen once. No antigen is known for it. Primers: 60 Vbeta forward and 13 Jbeta reverse. Some clones are missing from TCRdb's copy, which holds only in-frame ones; the method was immunoSEQ multiplex PCR. The sample holds tens of thousands of clones, 55% to 80% seen once. Germline V lookup: CDR1 MDHEN, CDR2 SYDVKM. The CDR3 has 15 amino acids. The V and J ends lost 5 bases and 7 bases respectively, with 18 bases between them. This chain uses TRBV28 with TRBJ1-5; possible D gene TRBD1, 5 bases. Sequencing was done on a sample of PBMCs. The clonotype originates from a man aged 35 to 55 in good health and CMV-seropositive. DNA for the CDR3: TGTGCCAGCAGTGGCAGGGCCTCCTATTACCAGCCCCAGCATTTT. This translates into CASSGRASYYQPQHF. Using reference TRBV28 and TRBJ1-5 for the parts outside the CDR3, the full variable domain is DVKVTQSSRYLVKRTGEKVFLECVQDMDHENMFWYRQDPGLGLRLIYFSYDVKMKEKGDIPEGYSVSREKKERFSLILESASTNQTSMYLCASSGRASYYQPQHFGDGTRLSIL.